This TCR beta chain was recorded in a study of molecular identifiers for immune sequencing clone quantification. Study-level points and caveats: Spiked Jurkat TCR RNA originating from one cell could reportedly be identified amid some 950,000 naive cells.

Previously reported methods and listed TCR primers produced the bulk TCR libraries. TCRdb reanalysed the PCR reads using MiXCR and keeps one entry per CDR3 protein. The table lists just under 65,000 distinct CDR3 sequences, around 19% of them singletons, with 1.1% to 1.5% in the top ten. This clonotype was seen more than once but under ten times. Its matching antigen is unknown. As CD8+CD4-CCR7+CD45RA+ cells, naive CD8 T cells were sorted. The CDR3 is 14 amino acids. The V and J ends lost 3 bases and 3 bases, in that order; junction bases with no gene match: 4. Germline loops: CDR1 SGHAT, CDR2 FQDESV (reference sequence).

The sequencing input was naive CD8+ T cells from blood, with Jurkat cell RNA spiked in. Subset noted: FACS-sorted CD8+CD4-CCR7+CD45RA+ naive T cells. This TCR was recovered from a human donor in good health. Some libraries in this study had Jurkat cell RNA spiked in. The gene calls are TRBV11-1 and TRBJ2-7; 8 bases map to TRBD1. CDR3 sequence reads: CASSFEQGDYEQYF. The CDR3 DNA sequence: TGTGCCAGCAGCTTCGAACAGGGGGACTACGAGCAGTACTTC.